This T cell receptor beta chain originates from a study of blood T cell repertoires in COVID-19. Losses at the gene ends were 0 bases for V and 6 bases for J; bases not matched to a gene: 5. The CDR3 is 16 amino acids. Germline V gene data show CDR1 as SGHAT and CDR2 as FQNNGV. Only in-frame clones appear in the TCRdb table, and some are missing; sequencing was by immunoSEQ multiplex PCR. The sample carries about 220,000 clones, roughly 90% recorded once. The chain has TRBV11-2 and TRBJ2-1, with 10 bases that match TRBD2. The sample taken for sequencing was peripheral blood. This TCR was recovered from a man aged 40-49 years with active or convalescent COVID-19. The CDR3 spells CASSLDRLAGVNEQFF. CDR3 bases: TGTGCCAGCAGCTTAGATCGGCTAGCGGGAGTCAATGAGCAGTTCTTC.